This TCR beta chain is drawn from a study of T cell changes during pregnancy in multiple sclerosis. The J segment lost 6 bases and the V segment lost 0 bases, leaving 10 bases of the junction unmatched. This CDR3 contains 17 residues. Germline V lookup: CDR1 SEHNR, CDR2 FQNEAQ (reference sequence). Produced via immunoSEQ multiplex PCR; TCRdb's table is partial and in-frame only. The sample records 30,000 or so clones, roughly 89% being singletons. This sequence joins TRBV7-9 and TRBJ2-1, with 8 bases lining up with TRBD2. The clonotype was recovered from a female donor with multiple sclerosis, enrolled in a pregnancy study. This sample comprised CD8+ T cells from peripheral blood mononuclear cells, obtained in the second trimester of pregnancy. The DNA for the CDR3 is TGTGCCAGCAGCTTAGCGGTAAGCGGGAGAGACCCCAATGAGCAGTTCTTC. Its protein product is CASSLAVSGRDPNEQFF.